The entry below describes one T cell receptor (beta chain). What antigen it recognizes has not been identified. Base qualities are not at hand, and no much larger clone is one base apart. The treatment or condition label for this specimen denotes: some 20 received Ad26.COV2.S at low or high dose, single or two shots; roughly five received placebo; per-sample allocation not given. For vaccine and placebo recipients, repertoires were sequenced using samples collected on day 63 after the first injection. In Cohort 1b, more than 20 adults aged 18-55 years were enrolled at a single site in Boston, USA, between 29 July and 7 August 2020. Ad26.COV2.S consisted of a replication-incompetent adenovirus type 26 vector by which a prefusion-stabilized SARS-CoV-2 spike protein from the original Wuhan strain was expressed. From the cysteine through the phenylalanine, the CDR3 covers 14 amino acids. Here the CDR3 DNA is all that survives: 42 bases in frame from base 1. The junction carries 11 bases between V and J, which are trimmed by 3 bases and 6 bases respectively. CDR1 and CDR2 were assigned from the germline V gene as MDHEN and SYDVKM.

The immunoSEQ Assay was the method used to sequence TCRbeta CDR3 regions. After extraction, genomic DNA underwent amplification by bias-controlled multiplex PCR, followed by high-throughput sequencing. On the authors' methods: To quantify the absolute abundance of every unique TCRbeta CDR3 region, sequences were collapsed and filtered. Usable DNA was measured by amplifying reference genes present in all nucleated cells, and TCRbeta template counts were normalized to that usable DNA to estimate T cell fraction. Repertoire TCRs were annotated as SARS-CoV-2-specific when V gene, CDR3 amino acid sequence and J gene were exactly matched to a known reactive TCR set. The reference SARS-CoV-2 TCR set was obtained from MIRA and was filtered for enrichment in COVID-19-positive ImmuneCODE repertoires, whereby public or cross-reactive TCRs were removed. Drawing on the MIRA antigens, annotated TCRs were analysed further at the level of specific ORF or position within ORF. Depth was the summed frequency of annotated unique rearrangements, while breadth was defined as annotated unique rearrangements over total unique productive rearrangements. TCR breadth was compared between groups using two-sided Wilcoxon rank-sum tests. This immuneACCESS table, as held by TCRdb, lists in-frame sequences with V and J called but not all clones. Of the missing ones, under half trace to an unresolved V gene in checked studies; the others have no known cause. V, J and clone size are those of that table, while D and trimming were read from the DNA. This sample holds 300,000 to 350,000 clones; approximately 86% were observed only once. Jointly, the top ten make up roughly 10% of the sample.

The sample is drawn from a study of Ad26.COV2.S vaccination and SARS-CoV-2 variants (dated by TCRdb to the early 2020s). Study-level background: Donors in the vaccine arm were drawn from COV1001, a phase I-IIa trial of Ad26.COV2.S in healthy adults that was multicentre, randomized, double-blind and placebo-controlled. Ad26.COV2.S was given intramuscularly at 5x10^10 or 1x10^11 viral particles, as a single shot or as two shots 56 days apart. TCRbeta repertoire sequencing was used to assess the specificity and breadth of SARS-CoV-2-reactive T cell receptors after Ad26.COV2.S vaccination. A total of around 32 samples were included in the TCR-sequenced set, comprising around 19 Ad26.COV2.S vaccine recipients, 5 placebo recipients and 8 SARS-CoV-2 convalescent individuals. Trial participants were randomized into five groups of five, in which low-dose or high-dose Ad26.COV2.S was given once or twice, or placebo was given on both occasions. Investigators did not know the trial group allocation while performing experiments and assessing outcomes. The paper's findings and limits, for the study overall: It was noted by the authors that total T cell responses may have been underestimated by the TCR breadth and depth analyses. Vaccine and placebo recipients had similar non-spike TCR breadth, a finding consistent with the vaccine containing only spike. The study was not powered to compare responses between vaccine doses or regimens. After vaccination, spike-specific CD8+ and CD4+ T cell responses were reported to show substantial breadth. Higher spike-specific TCR breadth was observed in Ad26.COV2.S recipients than in placebo recipients (P = 0.0014).

The rearrangement combines TRBV28 with TRBJ2-2, and possibly TRBD2, on 6 matching bases. This sequence originates from a person aged 18-65 years who received the Ad26.COV2.S COVID-19 vaccine or a placebo. The sample consisted of peripheral blood, taken in a trial of Ad26.COV2.S vaccine versus placebo. The CDR3 protein is CASSFWGVSGELFF. The nucleotide sequence is TGTGCCAGCAGTTTTTGGGGGGTGTCCGGGGAGCTGTTTTTT.